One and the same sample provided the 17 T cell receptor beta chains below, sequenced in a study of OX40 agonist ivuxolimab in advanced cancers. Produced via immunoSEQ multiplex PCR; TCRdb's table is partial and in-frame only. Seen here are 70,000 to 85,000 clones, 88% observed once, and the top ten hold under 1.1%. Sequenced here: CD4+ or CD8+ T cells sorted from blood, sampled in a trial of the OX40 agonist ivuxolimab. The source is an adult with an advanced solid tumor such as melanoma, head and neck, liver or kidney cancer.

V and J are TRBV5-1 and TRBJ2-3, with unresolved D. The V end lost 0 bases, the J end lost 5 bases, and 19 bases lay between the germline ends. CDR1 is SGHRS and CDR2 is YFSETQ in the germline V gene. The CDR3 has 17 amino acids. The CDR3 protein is CASSLGLTRSWGDTQYF. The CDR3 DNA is TGCGCCAGCAGCTTGGGGCTCACTCGTAGCTGGGGAGATACGCAGTATTTT. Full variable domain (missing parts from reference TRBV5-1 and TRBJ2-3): KAGVTQTPRYLIKTRGQQVTLSCSPISGHRSVSWYQQTPGQGLQFLFEYFSETQRNKGNFPGRFSGRQFSNSRSEMNVSTLELGDSALYLCASSLGLTRSWGDTQYFGPGTRLTVL.

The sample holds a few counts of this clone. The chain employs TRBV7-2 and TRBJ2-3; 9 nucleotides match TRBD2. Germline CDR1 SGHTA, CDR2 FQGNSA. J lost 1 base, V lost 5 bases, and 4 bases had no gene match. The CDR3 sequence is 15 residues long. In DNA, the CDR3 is TGTGCCAGCAGCCCCCGGACTAGCGGCACAGATACGCAGTATTTT. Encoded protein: CASSPRTSGTDTQYF.

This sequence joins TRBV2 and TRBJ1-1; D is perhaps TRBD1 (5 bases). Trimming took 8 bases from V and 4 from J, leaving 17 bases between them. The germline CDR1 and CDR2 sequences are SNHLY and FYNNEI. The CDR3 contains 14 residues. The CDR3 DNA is TGTGCCAGCGGAAGGGCAGGGCGGGCCACTGAAGCTTTCTTT. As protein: CASGRAGRATEAFF.

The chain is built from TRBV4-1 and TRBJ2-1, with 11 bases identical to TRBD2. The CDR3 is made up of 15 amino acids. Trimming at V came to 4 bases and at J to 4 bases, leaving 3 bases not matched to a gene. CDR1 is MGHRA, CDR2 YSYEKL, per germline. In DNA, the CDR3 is TGCGCCAGCAGCCCGGGACTAGCGGATTACAATGAGCAGTTCTTC. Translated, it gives CASSPGLADYNEQFF.

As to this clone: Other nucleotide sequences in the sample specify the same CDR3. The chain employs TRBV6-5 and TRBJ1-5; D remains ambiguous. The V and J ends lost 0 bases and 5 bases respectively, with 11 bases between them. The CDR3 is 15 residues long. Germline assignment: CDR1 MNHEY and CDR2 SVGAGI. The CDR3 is CASSYSSGVDQPQHF. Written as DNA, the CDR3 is TGTGCCAGCAGTTACTCCTCAGGAGTGGATCAGCCCCAGCATTTT.

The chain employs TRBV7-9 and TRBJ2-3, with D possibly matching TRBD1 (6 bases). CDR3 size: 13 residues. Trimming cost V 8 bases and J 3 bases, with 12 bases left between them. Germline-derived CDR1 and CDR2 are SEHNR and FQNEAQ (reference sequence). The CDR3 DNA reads TGTGCCAGCGGACGAGGGGGAACAGATACGCAGTATTTT. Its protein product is CASGRGGTDTQYF.

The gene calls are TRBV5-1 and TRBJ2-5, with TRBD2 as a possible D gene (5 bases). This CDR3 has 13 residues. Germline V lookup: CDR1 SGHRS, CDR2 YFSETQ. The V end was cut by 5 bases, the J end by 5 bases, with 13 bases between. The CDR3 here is CASRSLAGETQYF. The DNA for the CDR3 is TGCGCCAGCAGAAGTCTAGCCGGTGAGACCCAGTACTTC.

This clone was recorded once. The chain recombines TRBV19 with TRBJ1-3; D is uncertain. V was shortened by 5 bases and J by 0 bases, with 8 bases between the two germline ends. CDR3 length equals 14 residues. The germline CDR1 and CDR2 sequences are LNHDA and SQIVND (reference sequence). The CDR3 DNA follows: TGTGCCAGTAGTTCTTATGGCTCTGGAAACACCATATATTTT. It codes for CASSSYGSGNTIYF.

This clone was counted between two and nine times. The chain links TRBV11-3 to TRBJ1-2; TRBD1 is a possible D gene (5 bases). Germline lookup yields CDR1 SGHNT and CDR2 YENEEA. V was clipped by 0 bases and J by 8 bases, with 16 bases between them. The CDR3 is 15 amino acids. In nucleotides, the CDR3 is TGTGCCAGCAGCTTAGATGACAGACCCTTGGGGGGCTACACCTTC. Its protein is CASSLDDRPLGGYTF.

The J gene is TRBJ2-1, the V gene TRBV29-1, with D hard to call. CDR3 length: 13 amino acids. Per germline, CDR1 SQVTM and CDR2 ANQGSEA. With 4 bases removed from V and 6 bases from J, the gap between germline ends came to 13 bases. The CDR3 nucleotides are TGCAGCGTTGCTCTGGCCGCCGCCAATGAGCAGTTCTTC. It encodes CSVALAAANEQFF.

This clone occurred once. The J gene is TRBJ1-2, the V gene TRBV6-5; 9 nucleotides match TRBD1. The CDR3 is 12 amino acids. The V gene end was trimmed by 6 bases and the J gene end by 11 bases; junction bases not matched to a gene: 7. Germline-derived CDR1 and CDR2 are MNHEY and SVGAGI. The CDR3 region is CASSPGQGRYTF. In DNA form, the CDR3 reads TGTGCCAGCAGCCCCGGACAGGGGCGATACACCTTC.

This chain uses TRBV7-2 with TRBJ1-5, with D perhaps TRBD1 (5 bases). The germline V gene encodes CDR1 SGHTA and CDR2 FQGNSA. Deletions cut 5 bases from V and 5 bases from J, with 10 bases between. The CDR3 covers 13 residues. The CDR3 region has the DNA TGTGCCAGCAGCGGTCAGGGTGATCAGCCCCAGCATTTT. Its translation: CASSGQGDQPQHF.

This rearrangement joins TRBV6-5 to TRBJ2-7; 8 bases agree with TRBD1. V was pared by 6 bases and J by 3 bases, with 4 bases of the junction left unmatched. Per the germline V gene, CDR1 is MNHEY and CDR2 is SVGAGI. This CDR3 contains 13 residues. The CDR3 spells CASRGTGVYEQYF. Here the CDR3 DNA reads TGTGCCAGCAGGGGGACAGGCGTCTACGAGCAGTACTTC.

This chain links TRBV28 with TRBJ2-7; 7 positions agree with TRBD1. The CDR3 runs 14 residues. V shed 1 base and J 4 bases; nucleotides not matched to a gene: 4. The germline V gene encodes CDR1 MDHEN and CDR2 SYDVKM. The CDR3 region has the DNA TGTGCCAGCAGTTTATCGACGACAGGGTACGAGCAGTACTTC. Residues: CASSLSTTGYEQYF.

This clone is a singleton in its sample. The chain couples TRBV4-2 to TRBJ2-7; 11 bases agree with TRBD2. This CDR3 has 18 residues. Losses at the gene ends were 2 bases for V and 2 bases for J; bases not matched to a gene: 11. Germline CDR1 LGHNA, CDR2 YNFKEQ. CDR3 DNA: TGTGCCAGCAGCCAACAGCCGGCCGGGACTAGCGGAACCTACGAGCAGTACTTC. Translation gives CASSQQPAGTSGTYEQYF.

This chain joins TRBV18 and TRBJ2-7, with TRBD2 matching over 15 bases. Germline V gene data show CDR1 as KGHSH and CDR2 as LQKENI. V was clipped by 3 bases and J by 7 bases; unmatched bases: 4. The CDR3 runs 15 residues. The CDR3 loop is CASSPPGLAGGEQYF. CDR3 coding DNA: TGTGCCAGCTCACCCCCGGGACTAGCGGGAGGTGAGCAGTACTTC.

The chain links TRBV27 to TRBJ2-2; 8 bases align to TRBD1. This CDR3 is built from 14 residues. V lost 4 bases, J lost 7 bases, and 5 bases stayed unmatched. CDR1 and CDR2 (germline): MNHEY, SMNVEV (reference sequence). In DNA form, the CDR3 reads TGTGCCAGCAGTTCCGGACAGGGAAACGGGGAGCTGTTTTTT. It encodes CASSSGQGNGELFF.